This TCR beta chain stems from a study of T cell responses to AZD1222 COVID-19 vaccine. The germline V gene has CDR1 ENHRY and CDR2 SYGVKD. Trimming pared 4 bases from V and 5 bases from J, leaving 11 bases between. The CDR3 has 13 residues. The data were produced by immunoSEQ multiplex PCR, yet TCRdb's version contains in-frame clones alone and is incomplete. The top ten clones hold around 7.8% of a sample with approximately 130,000 clones, roughly nine tenths of them seen once. About this clone itself: The antigen remains undetermined.

Study outcomes and limitations: Among the donors, most were white British and more were female, and clonal diversity was possibly underestimated. Baseline seropositives among AZD1222 recipients totaled only 5 or 6.

This chain connects TRBV10-3 to TRBJ2-5; D call uncertain. This TCR derives from an adult in good health. The sequencing here drew on peripheral blood, taken on day 0 of AZD1222 vaccination. This chain's CDR3 is CAISVEWAETQYF. Here the CDR3 DNA reads TGTGCCATCAGTGTGGAGTGGGCCGAGACCCAGTACTTC.